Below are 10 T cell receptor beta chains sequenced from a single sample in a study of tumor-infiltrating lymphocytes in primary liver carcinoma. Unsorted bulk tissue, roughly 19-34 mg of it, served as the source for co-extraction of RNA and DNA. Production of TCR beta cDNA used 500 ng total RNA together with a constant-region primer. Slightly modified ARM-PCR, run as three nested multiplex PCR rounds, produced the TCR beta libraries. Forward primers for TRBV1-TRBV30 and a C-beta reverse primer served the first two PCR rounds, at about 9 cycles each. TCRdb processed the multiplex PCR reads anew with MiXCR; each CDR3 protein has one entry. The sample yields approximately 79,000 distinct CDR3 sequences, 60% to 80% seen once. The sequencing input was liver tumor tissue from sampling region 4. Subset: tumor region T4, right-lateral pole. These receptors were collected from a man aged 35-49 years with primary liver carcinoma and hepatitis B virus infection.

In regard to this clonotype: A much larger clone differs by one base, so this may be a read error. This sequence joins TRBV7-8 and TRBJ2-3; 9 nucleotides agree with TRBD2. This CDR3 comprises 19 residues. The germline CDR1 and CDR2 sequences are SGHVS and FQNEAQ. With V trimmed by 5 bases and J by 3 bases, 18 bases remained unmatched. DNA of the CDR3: TGTGCCAGCAGCCGAAATCAGGACGGGACTAGCTGGAGGACAGATACGCAGTATTTT. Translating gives CASSRNQDGTSWRTDTQYF.

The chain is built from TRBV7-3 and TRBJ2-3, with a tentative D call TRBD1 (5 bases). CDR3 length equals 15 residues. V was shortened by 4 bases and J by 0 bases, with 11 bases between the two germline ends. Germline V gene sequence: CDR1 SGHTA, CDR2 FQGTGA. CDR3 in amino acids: CASSWTSYSTDTQYF. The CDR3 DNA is TGTGCCAGCAGCTGGACATCTTATAGCACAGATACGCAGTATTTT.

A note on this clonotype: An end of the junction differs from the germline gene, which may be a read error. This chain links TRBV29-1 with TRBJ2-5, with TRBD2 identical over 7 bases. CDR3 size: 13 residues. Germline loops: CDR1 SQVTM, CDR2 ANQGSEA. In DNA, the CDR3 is TGTAGCATTGGTGGGAGGGCCGTTGAGACCCAGTACTTC. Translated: CSIGGRAVETQYF.

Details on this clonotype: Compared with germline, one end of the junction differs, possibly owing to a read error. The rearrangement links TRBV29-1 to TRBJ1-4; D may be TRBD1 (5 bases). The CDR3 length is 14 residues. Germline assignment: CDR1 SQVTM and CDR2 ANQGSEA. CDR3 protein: CSVGVATENEKLFF. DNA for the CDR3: TGCAGCGTTGGAGTAGCGACAGAGAATGAGAAACTGTTTTTT.

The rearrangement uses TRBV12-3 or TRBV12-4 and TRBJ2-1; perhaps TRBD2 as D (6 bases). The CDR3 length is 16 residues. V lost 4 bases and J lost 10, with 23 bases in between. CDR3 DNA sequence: TGTGCCAGCAGTTCCCTGACTAATGGGAGGCCGGACGAGCAGTTCTTC. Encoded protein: CASSSLTNGRPDEQFF.

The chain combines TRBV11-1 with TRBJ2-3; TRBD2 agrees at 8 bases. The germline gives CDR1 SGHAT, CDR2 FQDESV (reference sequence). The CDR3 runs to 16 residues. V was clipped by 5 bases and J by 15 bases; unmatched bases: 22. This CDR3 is CASSKGLVVSTDTRYF. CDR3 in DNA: TGTGCCAGCAGCAAGGGACTAGTGGTTAGCACAGATACGCGTTATTTT.

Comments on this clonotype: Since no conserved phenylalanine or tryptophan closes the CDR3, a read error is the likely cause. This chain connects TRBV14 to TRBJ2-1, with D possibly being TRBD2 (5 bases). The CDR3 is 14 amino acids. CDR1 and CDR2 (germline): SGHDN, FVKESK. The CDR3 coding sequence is TGTGCCAGCAGCGAAGAGCAGGAGGCGAATGAGCAGTTCTCC. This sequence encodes CASSEEQEANEQFS.

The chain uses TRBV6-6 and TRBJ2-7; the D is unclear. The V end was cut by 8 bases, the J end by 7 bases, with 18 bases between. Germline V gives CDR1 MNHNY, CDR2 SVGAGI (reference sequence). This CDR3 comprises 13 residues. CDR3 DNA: TGTGCCAGCCCTAGGACCCAGGCCCGGGAGCAGTACTTC. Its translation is CASPRTQAREQYF.

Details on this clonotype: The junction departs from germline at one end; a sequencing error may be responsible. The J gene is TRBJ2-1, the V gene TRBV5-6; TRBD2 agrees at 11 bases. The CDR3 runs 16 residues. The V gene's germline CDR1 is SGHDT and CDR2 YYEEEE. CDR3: CASSLAGSSGRDEQFF. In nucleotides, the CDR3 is TGTGCCAGCAGTTTGGCCGGGAGTAGCGGGAGGGATGAGCAGTTCTTC.

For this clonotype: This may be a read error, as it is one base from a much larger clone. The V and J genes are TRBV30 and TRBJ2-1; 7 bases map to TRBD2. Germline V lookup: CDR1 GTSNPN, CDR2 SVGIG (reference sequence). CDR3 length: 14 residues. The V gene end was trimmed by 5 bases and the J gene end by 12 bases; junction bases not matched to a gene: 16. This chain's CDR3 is CAWSGTIGIMRQFF. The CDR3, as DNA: TGTGCCTGGTCCGGGACTATCGGTATAATGAGGCAGTTCTTC.